Given below is one T cell receptor (beta chain) in context. Using immunoSEQ multiplex PCR, the repertoire was profiled, and TCRdb retains in-frame clones only, with some absent. This repertoire shows roughly 80,000 clones, approximately 83% found once; its top ten account for 25% to 30%. This record belongs to a study of blood T cell repertoires in COVID-19. Study summary: Samples came from the United States, Italy and Spain, spanning acute and convalescent COVID-19.

J lost 4 bases, V lost 5 bases, and 8 bases had no gene match. The CDR3 runs 16 residues. CDR1 LNHDA and CDR2 SQIVND come from the germline V gene (reference sequence). The clonotype comes from a woman of 80 years or more with acute or convalescent COVID-19. This chain connects TRBV19 to TRBJ2-2, with TRBD2 matching over 9 bases. What was sequenced was peripheral blood. CDR3 loop: CASSPPGLASTGELFF. The CDR3 bases are TGTGCCAGTAGTCCGCCGGGACTAGCAAGCACCGGGGAGCTGTTTTTT.